This T cell receptor beta chain was sequenced in a study of blood T cell repertoires in COVID-19. Methods used by the authors: Using reference gene primer amplification, nucleated cell counts were estimated. Only in-frame clones appear in the TCRdb table, and some are missing; sequencing was by immunoSEQ multiplex PCR. V, J and clone size derive from that table, while D and trimming were established from the DNA sequence. The sample has 200,000 to 250,000 clones, around 89% seen once. Germline loops: CDR1 ENHRY, CDR2 SYGVKD. Trimming pared 5 bases from V and 3 bases from J, leaving 11 bases between. This CDR3 has 13 amino acids. This clone appeared many times.

V gene TRBV10-3 combines with J gene TRBJ2-7; TRBD1 is a possible D gene (6 bases). The material sequenced was peripheral blood. The TCR comes from a man between 25 and 39 years old with COVID-19, enrolled during active disease. CDR3 DNA sequence: TGTGCCATCAGTTTAGGACAGATCTACGAGCAGTACTTC. Translating it yields CAISLGQIYEQYF.